Listed here are 19 T cell receptor beta chains from one sample, sequenced in a study of blood T cell repertoires in COVID-19. Profiled with immunoSEQ multiplex PCR; TCRdb holds only in-frame clones, not every one. The data show 300,000 or so clones, roughly 90% seen once. Input material: peripheral blood. The receptor source for this set is a woman in her twenties or thirties with COVID-19, enrolled during active disease.

This clone has a single count. This chain connects TRBV21-1 to TRBJ2-2; the DNA was not used to check the table's D call, TRBD2. TRBV21-1 is termed a pseudogene. The CDR3 is 14 residues long. DNA for the CDR3: TGTGCCAGCAGCCCCCGGCGGGAAACCGGGGAGCTGTTTTTT. Protein sequence: CASSPRRETGELFF.

The gene calls are TRBV6-4 and TRBJ1-1, with 7 positions matching TRBD1. CDR3 size: 13 residues. Germline trimming cut 9 bases from V and 4 bases from J; bases unmatched to any gene: 8. CDR1 and CDR2 from the germline V gene are MRHNA and SNTAGT. The CDR3 region is CASRQGMGTEAFF. In DNA, the CDR3 is TGTGCCAGTAGACAGGGTATGGGCACTGAAGCTTTCTTT.

This chain uses TRBV6-1 with TRBJ2-1, with TRBD1 matching 10 bases. The V segment lost 6 bases and the J segment 9 bases; nucleotides outside the gene matches: 5. The CDR3 loop spans 13 amino acids. Germline-derived CDR1 and CDR2 are MNHNS and SASEGT. The CDR3: CASRGQGLVEQFF. The CDR3 DNA is TGTGCCAGCAGGGGACAGGGGTTGGTTGAGCAGTTCTTC.

The rearrangement uses TRBV7-6 and TRBJ2-5, with 7 bases aligning to TRBD2. The CDR3 covers 15 residues. V gave up 0 bases and J gave up 5 bases; unmatched junction bases: 6. Germline CDR1 SGHVS, CDR2 FNYEAQ. Here the CDR3 DNA reads TGTGCCAGCAGCTTAGCGTCGCCCGGGGGGGAGACCCAGTACTTC. Its translation: CASSLASPGGETQYF.

The chain carries TRBV9 and TRBJ1-1, with TRBD1 matching over 7 bases. Per the germline V gene, CDR1 is SGDLS and CDR2 is YYNGEE. V was pared by 0 bases and J by 4 bases, with 3 bases of the junction left unmatched. The CDR3 extends over 14 amino acids. The CDR3 DNA is TGTGCCAGCAGCGTAGTACAGGGGTCCACTGAAGCTTTCTTT. Protein: CASSVVQGSTEAFF. Based on the CDR3 plus reference TRBV9 and TRBJ1-1, the full variable domain is DSGVTQTPKHLITATGQRVTLRCSPRSGDLSVYWYQQSLDQGLQFLIQYYNGEERAKGNILERFSAQQFPDLHSELNLSSLELGDSALYFCASSVVQGSTEAFFGQGTRLTVV.

This chain connects TRBV10-1 to TRBJ2-1; 10 bases agree with TRBD2. CDR1 WNHNN and CDR2 SYGVQD come from the germline V gene (reference sequence). CDR3 size: 15 residues. V trimming: 3 bases; J trimming: 8 bases; junction bases outside the gene matches: 7. The CDR3 DNA reads as TGCGCCAGCAGTGAAGGGACTAGCGTCCCCCATGAGCAGTTCTTC. As protein: CASSEGTSVPHEQFF.

The chain recombines TRBV5-6 with TRBJ2-5, with TRBD1 matching over 8 bases. V shed 4 bases and J 3 bases; nucleotides not matched to a gene: 11. The germline CDR1 and CDR2 sequences are SGHDT and YYEEEE. This CDR3 spans 16 amino acids. The DNA for the CDR3 is TGTGCCAGCAGCGGTAAGGGGACAGGTGGGGAAGAGACCCAGTACTTC. This translates into CASSGKGTGGEETQYF.

The chain couples TRBV6-5 to TRBJ2-2; 9 bases map to TRBD2. After removal of 7 bases from V and 4 bases from J, the junction contained 7 bases not matched to a gene. The CDR3 length is 15 residues. The germline V gene encodes CDR1 MNHEY and CDR2 SVGAGI. CDR3 sequence: CASMREGLGTGELFF. CDR3 DNA sequence: TGTGCCAGCATGCGGGAGGGACTAGGCACCGGGGAGCTGTTTTTT.

This chain joins TRBV28 and TRBJ2-2, with 7 positions matching TRBD1. CDR1 is MDHEN and CDR2 is SYDVKM in the germline V gene. The CDR3 is made up of 14 amino acids. With 7 bases clipped from V and 2 bases from J, the junction kept 4 bases outside the gene matches. The chain's CDR3 is CASIGDRNTGELFF. The CDR3 nucleotides are TGTGCCAGCATAGGGGACAGAAACACCGGGGAGCTGTTTTTT.

The CDR3 DNA reads as TGTGCCAGCAGCTGGACAGGGAGTAACACTGAAGCTTTCTTT. Amino acid sequence: CASSWTGSNTEAFF. The chain links TRBV5-5 to TRBJ1-1, with TRBD1 matching over 8 bases. From germline, CDR1 is SGHKS and CDR2 YYEKEE (reference sequence). V dropped 3 bases and J dropped 2; count of bases not matched to a gene: 3. The CDR3 has 14 residues. The whole variable domain, filled in from reference TRBV5-5 and TRBJ1-1, reads DAGVTQSPTHLIKTRGQQVTLRCSPISGHKSVSWYQQVLGQGPQFIFQYYEKEERGRGNFPDRFSARQFPNYSSELNVNALLLGDSALYLCASSWTGSNTEAFFGQGTRLTVV.

The chain uses TRBV29-1 and TRBJ1-5, with D perhaps matching TRBD1 (5 bases). Trimming left V 6 bases short and J 2 bases short, with 17 bases between. This CDR3 comprises 15 residues. Germline V gene lookup returns CDR1 SQVTM and CDR2 ANQGSEA. CDR3 sequence (DNA): TGCAGCGTGGGAGGAGGGCAGGGAGGCAATCAGCCCCAGCATTTT. The encoded protein is CSVGGGQGGNQPQHF.

The genes are TRBV9 and TRBJ2-7; the match to TRBD2 covers 7 bases. This CDR3 is 15 amino acids long. CDR1 is SGDLS, CDR2 YYNGEE, per germline. Unmatched junction bases numbered 13, after V lost 4 bases and J lost 6 bases. CDR3 residues: CASSPPGLAGREQYF. Written as DNA, the CDR3 is TGTGCCAGCAGCCCGCCCGGATTAGCGGGTCGCGAGCAGTACTTC.

The chain uses TRBV7-3 and TRBJ2-1, with TRBD2 identical over 16 bases. CDR3 length: 17 amino acids. CDR1 and CDR2 (germline): SGHTA, FQGTGA. The V segment lost 5 bases and the J segment 8 bases; nucleotides outside the gene matches: 9. CDR3 amino acids: CASSALPGLAGGDEQFF. CDR3 nucleotides: TGTGCCAGCAGCGCGCTTCCGGGACTAGCGGGAGGGGATGAGCAGTTCTTC.

The J gene is TRBJ2-3, the V gene TRBV15; a possible D gene is TRBD1 (6 bases). Trimming stripped 5 bases from V and 2 bases from J, with 17 bases between. CDR1 is LNHNV, CDR2 YYDKDF, per germline (reference sequence). There are 16 residues in the CDR3. Here the CDR3 reads CATSDQGSRPTDTQYF. CDR3 in DNA: TGTGCCACCAGCGACCAGGGGTCTCGACCCACAGATACGCAGTATTTT.

V is TRBV6-1 and J is TRBJ2-3; TRBD2 agrees at 7 bases. V was pared by 2 bases and J by 5 bases, with 10 bases of the junction left unmatched. The CDR3 loop spans 16 amino acids. Germline CDR1 reads MNHNS; CDR2 reads SASEGT. The CDR3 nucleotides are TGTGCCAGCAGTGAATTGTCGAGGGAGGGCAAAGATACGCAGTATTTT. Protein: CASSELSREGKDTQYF.

The genes are TRBV7-6 and TRBJ2-1, with 8 bases identical to TRBD1. CDR3 length equals 16 residues. Germline CDR1 SGHVS, CDR2 FNYEAQ. The ends lost 5 bases at V and 7 bases at J; junction bases unmatched: 13. The DNA for the CDR3 is TGTGCCAGCAGCCCGTGGACAGGGCTTCTCCTGAATGAGCAGTTCTTC. Translation: CASSPWTGLLLNEQFF. The full variable domain, with the rest looked up from reference TRBV7-6 and TRBJ2-1, is GAGVSQSPRYKVTKRGQDVALRCDPISGHVSLYWYRQALGQGPEFLTYFNYEAQQDKSGLPNDRFSAERPEGSISTLTIQRTEQRDSAMYRCASSPWTGLLLNEQFFGPGTRLTVL.

In its sample, this clone was seen once. The V call is TRBV27, the J call TRBJ1-2; 7 bases agree with TRBD1. CDR3 length: 16 residues. Germline CDR1 is MNHEY and CDR2 is SMNVEV (reference sequence). Losses at the gene ends were 3 bases for V and 4 bases for J; bases not matched to a gene: 11. Here the CDR3 reads CASSFLSRRDSYGYTF. The CDR3 region has the DNA TGTGCCAGCAGTTTCCTCTCCCGCCGGGACAGCTATGGCTACACCTTC.

CDR3 sequence reads: CASSQGRTGSSYNSPLHF. The CDR3 DNA sequence: TGCGCCAGCAGCCAAGGCCGGACAGGGAGCTCCTATAATTCACCCCTCCACTTT. This chain joins TRBV4-1 and TRBJ1-6, with 8 bases aligning to TRBD1. V trimming: 1 base; J trimming: 0 bases; junction bases outside the gene matches: 5. CDR1 is MGHRA and CDR2 is YSYEKL in the germline V gene. This CDR3 comprises 18 residues.

This clone came up a few times. The chain's CDR3 is CASRTTGGEGKLFF. CDR3 nucleotide sequence: TGTGCCAGCAGGACGACAGGGGGAGAAGGAAAACTGTTTTTT. J is TRBJ1-4 and V is TRBV6-6; 9 bases align to TRBD1. Trimming took 6 bases from V and 10 from J; bases not matched to a gene: 9. The CDR3 sequence is 14 residues long. The V gene's germline CDR1 is MNHNY and CDR2 SVGAGI (reference sequence).